This TCR beta chain was sequenced for a study of cytomegalovirus exposure and HLA in healthy donors. The germline V gene has CDR1 MNHEY and CDR2 SVGAGI. V lost 2 bases, J lost 2 bases, and 2 bases stayed unmatched. This CDR3 region has 14 residues. Study findings and constraints: A previous analysis found most TCR beta V segments productive roughly 87% or roughly 30% of the time.

Regarding donors, all were healthy bone marrow donors. PCR was performed using 60 Vbeta and 13 Jbeta primers. Measured with immunoSEQ multiplex PCR; TCRdb has only the in-frame clones, and not every one. The table includes around 190,000 clones, around nine tenths detected once. This clone was detected only once. Its antigen is undetermined. The chain carries TRBV6-5 and TRBJ2-7, with 8 bases lining up with TRBD2. The sequenced material came from PBMCs. The source of this sequence is a woman aged 18-29 years in good health and CMV-seronegative. The CDR3 protein is CASSYTGLAYEQYF. DNA of the CDR3: TGTGCCAGCAGTTACACGGGACTAGCCTACGAGCAGTACTTC.